These 20 T cell receptor beta chains share one sample of origin, sequenced in a study of T cell changes during pregnancy in multiple sclerosis. Clones were read by immunoSEQ multiplex PCR, and TCRdb kept only the in-frame ones, dropping some. The table includes around 42,000 clones, 75% to 95% detected once. The sample consisted of CD4+ T cells from peripheral blood mononuclear cells, taken in the second trimester of pregnancy. The origin of the receptors is a female donor in good health, enrolled as a control in a pregnancy study.

The chain joins TRBV11-1 to TRBJ2-7, with 9 nucleotides matching TRBD2. The germline CDR1 and CDR2 sequences are SGHAT and FQDESV (reference sequence). The V and J ends lost 5 bases and 2 bases, in that order; junction bases with no gene match: 7. This CDR3 contains 15 residues. The CDR3 region is CASSPWTSAPYEQYF. CDR3 nucleotides: TGTGCCAGCAGCCCATGGACTAGCGCACCCTACGAGCAGTACTTC. Full variable domain (rest looked up from reference TRBV11-1 and TRBJ2-7): EAEVAQSPRYKITEKSQAVAFWCDPISGHATLYWYRQILGQGPELLVQFQDESVVDDSQLPKDRFSAERLKGVDSTLKIQPAELGDSAMYLCASSPWTSAPYEQYFGPGTRLTVT.

The rearrangement joins TRBV30 to TRBJ1-5; D might be TRBD1 (5 bases). Germline lookup yields CDR1 GTSNPN and CDR2 SVGIG (reference sequence). V was shortened by 2 bases and J by 6 bases, with 11 bases between the two germline ends. CDR3 size: 13 residues. Here the CDR3 reads CAWSTGRGQPQHF. In DNA form, the CDR3 reads TGTGCCTGGAGTACTGGGAGGGGTCAGCCCCAGCATTTT.

V is TRBV7-2 and J is TRBJ1-1; D may be TRBD1 (5 bases). Trimming took 1 base from V and 5 from J, leaving 11 bases between them. There are 14 residues in the CDR3. Germline CDR1 and CDR2: SGHTA and FQGNSA. CDR3 region: CASSLGGGGTEAFF. The CDR3 coding sequence is TGTGCCAGCAGCTTAGGGGGGGGAGGGACTGAAGCTTTCTTT. The full variable domain, in which reference TRBV7-2 and TRBJ1-1 provide the parts outside the CDR3, is GAGVSQSPSNKVTEKGKDVELRCDPISGHTALYWYRQSLGQGLEFLIYFQGNSAPDKSGLPSDRFSAERTGGSVSTLTIQRTQQEDSAVYLCASSLGGGGTEAFFGQGTRLTVV.

The chain combines TRBV19 with TRBJ2-1; 7 bases match TRBD1. This CDR3 contains 15 residues. V trimming: 4 bases; J trimming: 1 base; junction bases outside the gene matches: 4. Germline CDR1 reads LNHDA; CDR2 reads SQIVND (reference sequence). Here the CDR3 reads CASSKGQPSYNEQFF. CDR3 coding DNA: TGTGCCAGTAGTAAGGGACAGCCTTCCTACAATGAGCAGTTCTTC.

The chain uses TRBV4-2 and TRBJ2-3; 13 positions match TRBD2. This CDR3 is 16 amino acids long. The V segment lost 0 bases and the J segment 4 bases; nucleotides outside the gene matches: 1. Germline CDR1 LGHNA, CDR2 YNFKEQ. The DNA for the CDR3 is TGTGCCAGCAGCCAAGATGGACTAGCGGGAGCAGATACGCAGTATTTT. This encodes CASSQDGLAGADTQYF.

This clone was observed once. J is TRBJ2-4 and V is TRBV5-1; 8 bases are shared with TRBD2. CDR3 length equals 19 residues. Germline V lookup: CDR1 SGHRS, CDR2 YFSETQ. The ends lost 0 bases at V and 5 bases at J; junction bases unmatched: 16. The CDR3 sequence is CASSLVPSGPAGEENIQYF. CDR3 coding DNA: TGCGCCAGCAGCTTGGTACCCTCCGGGCCAGCGGGAGAAGAAAACATTCAGTACTTC. Full variable domain (outside the CDR3, taken from reference TRBV5-1 and TRBJ2-4): KAGVTQTPRYLIKTRGQQVTLSCSPISGHRSVSWYQQTPGQGLQFLFEYFSETQRNKGNFPGRFSGRQFSNSRSEMNVSTLELGDSALYLCASSLVPSGPAGEENIQYFGAGTRLSVL.

The chain carries TRBV7-2 and TRBJ2-7; D uncertain. Germline CDR1 and CDR2: SGHTA and FQGNSA. This CDR3 contains 12 residues. Trimming took off 8 bases at V and 0 bases at J, with 8 bases between the two ends. CDR3 sequence: CASSVSSYEQYF. Here the CDR3 DNA reads TGTGCCAGCTCGGTTAGCTCCTACGAGCAGTACTTC. Filled out from reference TRBV7-2 and TRBJ2-7, the complete variable domain reads GAGVSQSPSNKVTEKGKDVELRCDPISGHTALYWYRQSLGQGLEFLIYFQGNSAPDKSGLPSDRFSAERTGGSVSTLTIQRTQQEDSAVYLCASSVSSYEQYFGPGTRLTVT.

The chain recombines TRBV11-1 with TRBJ1-5, with D tentatively TRBD1 (5 bases). The CDR3 has 13 amino acids. V shed 5 bases and J shed 7 bases, with 12 bases lying between them. CDR1 SGHAT and CDR2 FQDESV come from the germline V gene (reference sequence). The DNA for the CDR3 is TGTGCCAGCAGCCAGTTAACAGGACAGCCCCAGCATTTT. Protein product: CASSQLTGQPQHF.

V is TRBV30 and J is TRBJ2-3, with D tentatively TRBD2 (5 bases). This CDR3 is built from 12 residues. The V gene lost 1 base and the J gene lost 7 bases, with 9 bases spanning the gap. Looked up from germline, CDR1 is GTSNPN and CDR2 is SVGIG (reference sequence). Here the CDR3 DNA reads TGTGCCTGGAGTGGGACTTCACATACGCAGTATTTT. As protein: CAWSGTSHTQYF.

The chain is built from TRBV6-1 and TRBJ1-2; unclear D gene. The ends were cut back, 1 base at V and 4 bases at J, with 7 bases in the middle. Germline V gene lookup returns CDR1 MNHNS and CDR2 SASEGT. This CDR3 has 13 residues. In nucleotides, the CDR3 is TGTGCCAGCAGTGAAGGGAGCGGCTATGGCTACACCTTC. Protein: CASSEGSGYGYTF.

V and J are TRBV4-3 and TRBJ2-1, with D possibly TRBD1 on 6 matching bases. CDR3 length: 16 amino acids. Germline assignment: CDR1 LGHNA and CDR2 YSLEER. Trimming pared 4 bases from V and 5 bases from J, leaving 18 bases between. Here the CDR3 reads CASSPGWTAANNEQFF. The CDR3 DNA reads TGCGCCAGCAGCCCCGGCTGGACAGCCGCCAACAATGAGCAGTTCTTC.

The V call is TRBV9, the J call TRBJ1-6; D is uncertain. Germline CDR1 and CDR2: SGDLS and YYNGEE. V was pared by 3 bases and J by 12 bases, with 16 bases between. The CDR3 runs 14 residues. In nucleotides, the CDR3 is TGTGCCAGCAGCGGTTCGGGTTCCGAAAAACCCCTCCACTTT. This translates into CASSGSGSEKPLHF. Complete variable domain (other parts from reference TRBV9 and TRBJ1-6): DSGVTQTPKHLITATGQRVTLRCSPRSGDLSVYWYQQSLDQGLQFLIQYYNGEERAKGNILERFSAQQFPDLHSELNLSSLELGDSALYFCASSGSGSEKPLHFGNGTRLTVT.

The chain employs TRBV6-5 and TRBJ2-7; 7 nucleotides align to TRBD1. CDR1 is MNHEY and CDR2 is SVGAGI in the germline V gene. CDR3 length equals 13 residues. Unmatched junction bases numbered 4, after V lost 6 bases and J lost 2 bases. The CDR3 loop reads CASRGQLTYEQYF. The CDR3, as DNA: TGTGCCAGCAGGGGACAGCTAACCTACGAGCAGTACTTC.

The genes are TRBV9 and TRBJ2-4; a possible D gene is TRBD1 (6 bases). The CDR3 sequence is 15 residues long. V dropped 0 bases and J dropped 5 bases, with 12 bases sitting between them. Germline CDR1 and CDR2: SGDLS and YYNGEE. CDR3 sequence: CASSVEGVPQNIQYF. CDR3 coding DNA: TGTGCCAGCAGCGTAGAGGGGGTCCCCCAAAACATTCAGTACTTC.

Worth noting for this clone: At one end the junction does not follow the germline gene, possibly because of a read error. The CDR3 DNA is TGTGCTAGCAGCCCCGGGACAGGGGCAAACAATGAGCAGTTCTTC. Its translation: CASSPGTGANNEQFF. J is TRBJ2-1 and V is TRBV7-7, with 10 bases fitting TRBD1. The germline CDR1 and CDR2 sequences are SSHAT and FNYEAQ (reference sequence). The CDR3 runs to 15 residues.

The chain links TRBV7-2 to TRBJ2-3; TRBD2 matches 7 bases. The CDR3 loop spans 15 amino acids. The V gene end was trimmed by 4 bases and the J gene end by 1 base; junction bases not matched to a gene: 5. The germline V gene encodes CDR1 SGHTA and CDR2 FQGNSA. The CDR3 nucleotides are TGTGCCAGCAGCTATTCTGGGGGGGGCACAGATACGCAGTATTTT. It translates to CASSYSGGGTDTQYF.

The chain combines TRBV25-1 with TRBJ1-2; 10 nucleotides align to TRBD1. From germline, CDR1 is MGHDK and CDR2 SYGVNS. The CDR3 sequence is 18 residues long. Losses at the gene ends were 4 bases for V and 2 bases for J; bases not matched to a gene: 13. The CDR3 nucleotides read TGTGCCAGCAGTGCAAGGATGGGGACAGGGGACGCAAACTATGGCTACACCTTC. Its translation is CASSARMGTGDANYGYTF.

The J gene is TRBJ1-3, the V gene TRBV30; no firm D call. Trimming removed 0 bases from V and 0 bases from J, with 9 bases in between. This CDR3 spans 15 amino acids. Germline V gene lookup returns CDR1 GTSNPN and CDR2 SVGIG (reference sequence). CDR3 in DNA: TGTGCCTGGAGTGTCCAGGCCCACTCTGGAAACACCATATATTTT. Translating gives CAWSVQAHSGNTIYF. Full variable domain (remainder filled in from reference TRBV30 and TRBJ1-3): SQTIHQWPATLVQPVGSPLSLECTVEGTSNPNLYWYRQAAGRGLQLLFYSVGIGQISSEVPQNLSASRPQDRQFILSSKKLLLSDSGFYLCAWSVQAHSGNTIYFGEGSWLTVV.

The rearrangement uses TRBV6-1 and TRBJ1-3, with 7 bases lining up with TRBD1. The CDR3 sequence is 14 residues long. CDR1 is MNHNS and CDR2 is SASEGT in the germline V gene. V shed 11 bases, J shed 1 base, and the junction held 8 bases outside the gene matches. CDR3 bases: TGTGCCGGTAGGACGGGACAGTCTGGAAACACCATATATTTT. It is translated as CAGRTGQSGNTIYF.

The chain is built from TRBV28 and TRBJ2-7, with 10 bases aligning to TRBD2. The CDR3 totals 16 residues. V trimming: 5 bases; J trimming: 3 bases; junction bases outside the gene matches: 10. Germline V gene data show CDR1 as MDHEN and CDR2 as SYDVKM. The CDR3 DNA reads TGTGCCAGCAGTCCTTCCCGAACTAGCGGGGTCTACGAGCAGTACTTC. Its translation is CASSPSRTSGVYEQYF.